The text below deals with one TCR beta chain. The antigen is not known. The record originates from a study of PD-1 blockade in classical Hodgkin lymphoma. Using immunoSEQ multiplex PCR, the repertoire was profiled, and TCRdb retains in-frame clones only, with some absent. Of about 47,000 clones listed, 80% are singletons. Germline CDR1 MNHEY, CDR2 SMNVEV (reference sequence). The CDR3 runs to 15 residues. Trimming removed 0 bases from V and 0 bases from J, with 8 bases in between. Time point indicated: cycle 4 day 1 (C4D1), after more than 5 weeks of nivolumab. Exposure to brentuximab vedotin varied, and each patient had relapsed following autologous stem cell transplantation. Study-level points and caveats: Prior to therapy, complete responders displayed diversity much like that of newly diagnosed patients. When nivolumab was started under 1 year after ASCT, patients were excluded. Prior therapy or disease activity may underlie the repertoire differences, whose causes remain undefined.

The sample was peripheral blood mononuclear cells (PBMCs), taken before the fourth cycle of nivolumab. The receptor comes from a human donor with classical Hodgkin lymphoma. The gene calls are TRBV27 and TRBJ1-1; possibly TRBD1 for D (6 bases). The CDR3 spells CASSLSRGLNTEAFF. CDR3 DNA: TGTGCCAGCAGTTTATCGAGGGGGTTGAACACTGAAGCTTTCTTT.